This T cell receptor beta chain was profiled in a study of T cells after yellow fever vaccination. Study-level background: Where fractions had low cell numbers, libraries were prepared from them with the SMART-Seq v4 Ultra Low Input RNA kit. Study results and caveats: Detected again after the booster were most primary-vaccination clones, at 96% CD4 and 80% to 90% CD8. Weaker overall was a secondary response that nonetheless peaked faster, on day 5 versus 15.

The CDR3 runs to 14 residues. Unmatched junction bases numbered 9, after V lost 6 bases and J lost 7 bases. The germline gives CDR1 ENHRY, CDR2 SYGVKD. This clonotype was picked up many times. Its antigen is unidentified. Via MiXCR, TCRdb re-called the 5' RACE reads, giving one row per CDR3 protein. The data contain about 300,000 distinct CDR3 sequences, 3% to 4.5% of them singletons. The TCR was taken from a man between 18 and 35 years old who received the YFV17D yellow fever vaccine. V gene TRBV10-3 combines with J gene TRBJ1-5; 7 nucleotides align to TRBD1. The source was PBMCs, collected 5 days after the yellow fever booster vaccination. CDR3 protein: CAIRRQGNGQPQHF. CDR3 nucleotide sequence: TGTGCCATCAGAAGACAGGGTAACGGCCAGCCCCAGCATTTT.